The T cell receptor (beta chain) under discussion was sequenced for a study of cytomegalovirus exposure and HLA in healthy donors. CDR1 is MNHEY and CDR2 is SVGAGI in the germline V gene. The CDR3 length is 14 residues. V dropped 0 bases and J dropped 3 bases, with 8 bases sitting between them. Only a few counts were recorded for this clone. Use of 60 Vbeta and 13 Jbeta primers characterized the PCR. TCRdb keeps only in-frame clones here, not all; method: immunoSEQ multiplex PCR. The top ten clones hold 2.7% of a sample with tens of thousands of clones, approximately 80% of them seen once. The sequence was collected from a man aged 25-40 years in good health and CMV-seronegative. The sequencing sample was made of PBMCs. The gene calls are TRBV6-5 and TRBJ1-1, with unresolved D. The CDR3 coding sequence is TGTGCCAGCAGTTACTCGGTCAGGTACACTGAAGCTTTCTTT. It specifies CASSYSVRYTEAFF.